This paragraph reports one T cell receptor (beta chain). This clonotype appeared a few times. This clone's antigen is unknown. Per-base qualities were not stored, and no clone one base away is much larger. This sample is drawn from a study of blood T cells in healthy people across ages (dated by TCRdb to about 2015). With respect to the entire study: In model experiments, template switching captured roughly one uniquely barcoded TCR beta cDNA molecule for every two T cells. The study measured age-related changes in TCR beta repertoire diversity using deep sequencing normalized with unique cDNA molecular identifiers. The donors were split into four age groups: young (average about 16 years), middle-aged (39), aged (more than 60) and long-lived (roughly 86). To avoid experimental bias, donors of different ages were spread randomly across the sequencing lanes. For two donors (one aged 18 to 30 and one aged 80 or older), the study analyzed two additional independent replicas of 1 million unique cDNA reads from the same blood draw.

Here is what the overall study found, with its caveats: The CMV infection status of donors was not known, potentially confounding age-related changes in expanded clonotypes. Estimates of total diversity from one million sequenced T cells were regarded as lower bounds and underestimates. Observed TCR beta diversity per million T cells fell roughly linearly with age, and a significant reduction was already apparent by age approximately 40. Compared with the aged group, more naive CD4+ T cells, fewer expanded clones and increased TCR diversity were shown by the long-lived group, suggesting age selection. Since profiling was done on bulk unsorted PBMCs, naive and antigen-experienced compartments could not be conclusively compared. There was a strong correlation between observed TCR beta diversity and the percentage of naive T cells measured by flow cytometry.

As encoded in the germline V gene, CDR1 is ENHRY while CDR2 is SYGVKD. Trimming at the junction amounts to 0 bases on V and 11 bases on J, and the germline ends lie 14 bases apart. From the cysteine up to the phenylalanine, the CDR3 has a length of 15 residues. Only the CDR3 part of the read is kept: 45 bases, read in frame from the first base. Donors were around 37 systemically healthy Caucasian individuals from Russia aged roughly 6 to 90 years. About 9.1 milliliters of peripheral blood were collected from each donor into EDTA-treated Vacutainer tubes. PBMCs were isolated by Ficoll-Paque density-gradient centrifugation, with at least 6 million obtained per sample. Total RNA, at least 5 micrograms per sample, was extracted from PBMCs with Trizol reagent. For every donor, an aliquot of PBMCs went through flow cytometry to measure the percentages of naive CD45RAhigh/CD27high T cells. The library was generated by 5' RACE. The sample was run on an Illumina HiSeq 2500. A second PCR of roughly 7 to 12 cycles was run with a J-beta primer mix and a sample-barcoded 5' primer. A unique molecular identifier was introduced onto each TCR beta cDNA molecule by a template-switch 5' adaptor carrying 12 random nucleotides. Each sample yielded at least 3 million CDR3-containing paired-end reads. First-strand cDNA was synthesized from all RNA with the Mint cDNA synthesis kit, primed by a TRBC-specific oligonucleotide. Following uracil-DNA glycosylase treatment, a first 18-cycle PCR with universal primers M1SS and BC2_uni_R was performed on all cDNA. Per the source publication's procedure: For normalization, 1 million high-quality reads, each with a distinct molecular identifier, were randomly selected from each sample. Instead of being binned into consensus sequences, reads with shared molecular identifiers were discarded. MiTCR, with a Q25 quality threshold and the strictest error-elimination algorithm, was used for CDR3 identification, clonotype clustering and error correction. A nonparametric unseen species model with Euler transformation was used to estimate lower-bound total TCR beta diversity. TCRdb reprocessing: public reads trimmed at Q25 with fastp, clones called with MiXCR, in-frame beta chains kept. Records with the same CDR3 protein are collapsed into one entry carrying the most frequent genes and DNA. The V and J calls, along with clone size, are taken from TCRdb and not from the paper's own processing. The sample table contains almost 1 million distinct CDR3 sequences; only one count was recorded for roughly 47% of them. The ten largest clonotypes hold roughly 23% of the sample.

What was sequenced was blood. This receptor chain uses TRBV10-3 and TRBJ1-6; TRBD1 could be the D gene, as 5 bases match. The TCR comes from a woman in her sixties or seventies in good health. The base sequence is TGTGCCATCAGTGAGTCTTCAGGGAGGCTTGCACCCCTCCACTTT. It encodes CAISESSGRLAPLHF.